This T cell receptor (beta chain) was retrieved from a study of vaccination effects on CD4 cells after COVID-19. Viral peptide pool expansion of antigen-specific CD4+ T cells preceded sequencing in the ViraFEST assay. Having been cultured for less than 13 days, the cells underwent CD4+ T cell isolation. Two doses of either BNT162b2 or mRNA-1273 were given to each participant. Comment on this clone: Its specificity is unknown.

CDR3 size: 16 residues. V shed 0 bases and J 8 bases; nucleotides not matched to a gene: 6. CDR1 and CDR2 (germline): MGHRA, YSYEKL. Libraries were prepared by immunoSEQ multiplex PCR; TCRdb keeps only in-frame clonotypes and omits some of them. The data show tens of thousands of clones, around three quarters seen once. The V call is TRBV4-1, the J call TRBJ2-1; 11 bases align to TRBD2. This TCR derives from a human donor who received a COVID-19 vaccine. The material sequenced was CD4+ T cells from PBMCs cultured with HCoV-229E spike peptides, taken after COVID-19 vaccination. The CDR3 DNA is TGCGCCAGCAGCCAAGACCTAGCGGGGGGTAGCGATGAGCAGTTCTTC. Its protein is CASSQDLAGGSDEQFF.